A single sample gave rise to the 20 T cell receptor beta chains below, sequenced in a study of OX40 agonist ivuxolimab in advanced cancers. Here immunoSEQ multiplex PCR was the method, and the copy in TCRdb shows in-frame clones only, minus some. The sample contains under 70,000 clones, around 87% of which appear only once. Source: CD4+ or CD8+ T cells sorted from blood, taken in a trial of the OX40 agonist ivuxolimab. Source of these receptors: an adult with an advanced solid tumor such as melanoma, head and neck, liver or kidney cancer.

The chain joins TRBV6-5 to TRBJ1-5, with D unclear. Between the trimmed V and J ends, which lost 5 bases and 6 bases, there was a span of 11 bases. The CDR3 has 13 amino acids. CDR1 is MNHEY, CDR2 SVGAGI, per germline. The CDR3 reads CASSQLLGQPQHF. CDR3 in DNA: TGTGCCAGCAGTCAACTTCTCGGTCAGCCCCAGCATTTT.

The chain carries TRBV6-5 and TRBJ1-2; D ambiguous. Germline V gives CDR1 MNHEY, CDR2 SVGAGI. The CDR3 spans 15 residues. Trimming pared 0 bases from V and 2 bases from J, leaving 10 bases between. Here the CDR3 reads CASSYSERTNYGYTF. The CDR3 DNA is TGTGCCAGCAGTTACTCGGAGCGGACGAACTATGGCTACACCTTC.

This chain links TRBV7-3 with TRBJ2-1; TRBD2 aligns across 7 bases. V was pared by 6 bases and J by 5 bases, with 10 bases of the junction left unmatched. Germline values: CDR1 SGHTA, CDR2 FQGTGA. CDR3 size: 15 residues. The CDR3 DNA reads TGTGCCAGCAGTACCGGGACTACCCTCAACAATGAGCAGTTCTTC. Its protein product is CASSTGTTLNNEQFF.

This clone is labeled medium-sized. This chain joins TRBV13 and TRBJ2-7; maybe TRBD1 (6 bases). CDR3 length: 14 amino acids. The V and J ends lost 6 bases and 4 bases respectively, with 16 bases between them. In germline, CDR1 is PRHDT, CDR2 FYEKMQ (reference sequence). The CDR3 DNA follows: TGTGCCAGCAGTTTTGGGGACACCTATTACGAGCAGTACTTC. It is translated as CASSFGDTYYEQYF.

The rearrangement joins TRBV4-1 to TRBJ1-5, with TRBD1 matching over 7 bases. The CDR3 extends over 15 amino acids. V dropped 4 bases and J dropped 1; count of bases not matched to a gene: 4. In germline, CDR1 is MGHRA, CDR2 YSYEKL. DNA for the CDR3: TGCGCCAGCAGCCCAGGGGGTTTAAGCAATCAGCCCCAGCATTTT. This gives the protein CASSPGGLSNQPQHF.

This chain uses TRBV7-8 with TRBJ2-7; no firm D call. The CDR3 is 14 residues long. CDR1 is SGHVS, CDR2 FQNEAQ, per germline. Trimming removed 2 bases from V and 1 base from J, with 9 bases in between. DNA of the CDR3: TGTGCCAGCAGCTTAAGGACGTCATCCTACGAGCAGTACTTC. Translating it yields CASSLRTSSYEQYF.

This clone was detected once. The CDR3 here is CASSRGATSTDTQYF. In DNA, the CDR3 is TGTGCCAGTAGTCGGGGGGCCACTAGCACAGATACGCAGTATTTT. The genes are TRBV19 and TRBJ2-3, with D possibly matching TRBD2 (7 bases). The CDR3 length is 15 residues. V lost 5 bases and J lost 0, with 12 bases in between. The V gene's germline CDR1 is LNHDA and CDR2 SQIVND (reference sequence).

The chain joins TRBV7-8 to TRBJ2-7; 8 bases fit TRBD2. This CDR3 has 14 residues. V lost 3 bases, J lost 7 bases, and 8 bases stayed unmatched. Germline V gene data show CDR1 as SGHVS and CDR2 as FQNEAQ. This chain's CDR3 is CASSLDGRAGEQYF. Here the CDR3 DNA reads TGTGCCAGCAGCTTGGACGGGAGGGCTGGAGAGCAGTACTTC.

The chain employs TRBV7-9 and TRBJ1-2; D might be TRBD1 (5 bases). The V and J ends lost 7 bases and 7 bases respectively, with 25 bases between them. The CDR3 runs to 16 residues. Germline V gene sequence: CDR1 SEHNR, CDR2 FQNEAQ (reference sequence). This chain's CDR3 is CASTHSMRMGGSGYTF. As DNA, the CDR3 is TGTGCCAGCACCCACTCAATGCGGATGGGGGGAAGTGGCTACACCTTC.

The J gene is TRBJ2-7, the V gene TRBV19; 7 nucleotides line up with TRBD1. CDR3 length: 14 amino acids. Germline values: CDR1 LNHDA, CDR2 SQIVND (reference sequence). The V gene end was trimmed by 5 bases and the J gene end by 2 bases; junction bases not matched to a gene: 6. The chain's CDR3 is CASSWTGIAYEQYF. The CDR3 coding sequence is TGTGCCAGTAGTTGGACAGGCATAGCCTACGAGCAGTACTTC. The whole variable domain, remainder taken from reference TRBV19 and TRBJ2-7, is DGGITQSPKYLFRKEGQNVTLSCEQNLNHDAMYWYRQDPGQGLRLIYYSQIVNDFQKGDIAEGYSVSREKKESFPLTVTSAQKNPTAFYLCASSWTGIAYEQYFGPGTRLTVT.

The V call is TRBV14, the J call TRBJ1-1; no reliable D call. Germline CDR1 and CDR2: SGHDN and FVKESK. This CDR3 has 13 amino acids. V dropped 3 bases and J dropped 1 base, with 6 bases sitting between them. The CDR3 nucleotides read TGTGCCAGCAGCCAGCTAGAGAACACTGAAGCTTTCTTT. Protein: CASSQLENTEAFF. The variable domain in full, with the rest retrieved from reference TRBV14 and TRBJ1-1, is EAGVTQFPSHSVIEKGQTVTLRCDPISGHDNLYWYRRVMGKEIKFLLHFVKESKQDESGMPNNRFLAERTGGTYSTLKVQPAELEDSGVYFCASSQLENTEAFFGQGTRLTVV.

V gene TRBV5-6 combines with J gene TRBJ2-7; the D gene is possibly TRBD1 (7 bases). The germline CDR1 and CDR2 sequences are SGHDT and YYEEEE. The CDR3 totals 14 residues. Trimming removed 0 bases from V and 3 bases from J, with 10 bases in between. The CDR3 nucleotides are TGTGCCAGCAGCTTGGGACAGGGACTCTACGAGCAGTACTTC. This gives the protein CASSLGQGLYEQYF.

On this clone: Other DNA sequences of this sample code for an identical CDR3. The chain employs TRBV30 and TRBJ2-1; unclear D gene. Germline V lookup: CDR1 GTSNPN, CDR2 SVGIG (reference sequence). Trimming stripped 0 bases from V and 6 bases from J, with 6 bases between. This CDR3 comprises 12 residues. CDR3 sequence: CAWSVLGNEQFF. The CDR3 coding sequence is TGTGCCTGGAGTGTACTGGGCAATGAGCAGTTCTTC.

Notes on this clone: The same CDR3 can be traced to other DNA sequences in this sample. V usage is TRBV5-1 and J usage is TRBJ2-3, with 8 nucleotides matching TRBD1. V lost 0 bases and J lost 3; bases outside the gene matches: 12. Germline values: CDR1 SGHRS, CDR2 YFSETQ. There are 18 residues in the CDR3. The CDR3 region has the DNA TGCGCCAGCAGCTTGGCCGGGACAGGTTATCCTCCTACAGATACGCAGTATTTT. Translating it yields CASSLAGTGYPPTDTQYF.

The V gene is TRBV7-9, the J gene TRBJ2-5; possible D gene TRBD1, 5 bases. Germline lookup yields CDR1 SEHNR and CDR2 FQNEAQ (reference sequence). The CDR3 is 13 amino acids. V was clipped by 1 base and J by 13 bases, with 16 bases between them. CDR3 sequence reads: CASSLVRQLDRYF. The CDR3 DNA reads TGTGCCAGCAGCTTAGTGAGACAGCTCGACCGGTACTTC.

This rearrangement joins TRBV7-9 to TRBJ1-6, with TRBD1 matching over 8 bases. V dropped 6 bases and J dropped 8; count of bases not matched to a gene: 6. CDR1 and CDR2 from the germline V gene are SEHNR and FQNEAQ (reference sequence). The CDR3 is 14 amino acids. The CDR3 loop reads CASRRTGRDSPLHF. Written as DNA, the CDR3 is TGTGCCAGCAGGCGGACAGGGCGGGATTCACCCCTCCACTTT.

The CDR3 region has the DNA TGTGCCAGCAGTCGGGACTTTTTTACCCAAGAGACCCAGTACTTC. Translated: CASSRDFFTQETQYF. V gene TRBV6-5 combines with J gene TRBJ2-5; TRBD2 might be the D (6 bases). CDR1 and CDR2 from the germline V gene are MNHEY and SVGAGI. V lost 5 bases, J lost 1 base, and 14 bases lay in between. The CDR3 runs to 15 residues.

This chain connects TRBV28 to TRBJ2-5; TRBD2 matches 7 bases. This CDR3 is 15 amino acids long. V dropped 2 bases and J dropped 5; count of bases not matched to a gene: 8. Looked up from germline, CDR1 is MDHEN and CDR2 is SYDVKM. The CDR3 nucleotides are TGTGCCAGCAGTTTAGGTGCGGGAGAGTTGGAGACCCAGTACTTC. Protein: CASSLGAGELETQYF.

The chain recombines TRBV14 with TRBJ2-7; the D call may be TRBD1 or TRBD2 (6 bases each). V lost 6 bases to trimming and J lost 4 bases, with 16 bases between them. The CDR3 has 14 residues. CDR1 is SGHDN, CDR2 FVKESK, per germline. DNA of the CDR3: TGTGCCAGCAGACCTTCCGGGGGCCTGTACGAGCAGTACTTC. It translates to CASRPSGGLYEQYF.

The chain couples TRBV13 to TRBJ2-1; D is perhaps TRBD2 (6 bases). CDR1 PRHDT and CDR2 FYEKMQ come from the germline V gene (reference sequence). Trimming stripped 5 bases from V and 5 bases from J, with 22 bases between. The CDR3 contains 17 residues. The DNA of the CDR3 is TGTGCCAGCAGCCCCGAAGGGAGACTAGGGAAAAACAATGAGCAGTTCTTC. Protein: CASSPEGRLGKNNEQFF.